This T cell receptor (beta chain) originates from a study of blood T cell repertoires in COVID-19 (dated by TCRdb to the early 2020s). General notes on the study: Samples covering the acute and convalescent phases of COVID-19 were provided by collaborators in the United States, Italy and Spain. The prospective study material was composed of cDNA or gDNA derived from T cells, B-cell-depleted T cells, or PBMCs. Subjects who had been exposed to COVID-19, were actively infected with it, or had recovered from it provided the deeply sampled blood TCRbeta repertoires that made up the dataset. A freely available public database, intended as a resource for researchers studying the immune response to SARS-CoV-2, is where the repertoires were released. The samples were drawn from two sources: the first 160 participants of the ongoing ImmuneRACE study, and 1,254 subjects contributed by 6 global collaborators. Nearly every sample came with metadata listing a de-identified subject ID, COVID-19 status, age in years and sex. HLA class I and class II types, where available, came from metadata supplied by the sample provider rather than from assay-based typing. The paper's findings and limits, for the study overall: Clinical and demographic metadata were provided uncurated, with the amount varying by source and participant.

Whole blood was collected in K2EDTA tubes by collaborating institutions according to the institutions' own protocols. Collaborator samples were shipped for TCRbeta analysis as frozen whole blood, isolated PBMCs, or DNA extracted from either sample type. The immunoSEQ Assay, a bias-controlled multiplex PCR, was used to amplify TCRbeta CDR3 regions from genomic DNA. From the authors' description of their analysis: Within the assay, amplification of reference gene primers was used to estimate how many nucleated cells each sample contained. To quantify the absolute abundance of each unique TCRbeta CDR3 rearrangement, sequence reads were collapsed and filtered. For each sample, productive Simpson clonality was calculated as the square root of Simpson's diversity index across productive rearrangements. The clones in this table, taken by TCRdb from immuneACCESS, are in-frame only. Not every clone is retained; where verified, under half of the shortfall comes from an unresolved V gene, and the cause of the rest is unknown. The DNA gave D and trimming, while V, J and clone size come from that table. The sample profile shows around 380,000 clones; 81% of them were found once. The ten largest clonotypes hold under 1.2% of the sample.

From the cysteine up to the phenylalanine, the CDR3 has a length of 15 residues. Only the CDR3 portion is preserved as DNA: 45 bases, with reading frame beginning at the first base. CDR1 and CDR2 are read off the germline V gene as SGHRS and YFSETQ. The V end gives up 4 bases and the J end 1 base, leaving 7 bases in the junction not matched to a gene. Concerning this clone itself: What antigen it recognizes has not been identified. No base quality values were provided; no much bigger clone lies one nucleotide off.

The source material was peripheral blood. The chain is encoded by TRBV5-1 joined to TRBJ1-1; 7 central nucleotides agree with TRBD1. The TCR originated in a human donor with acute or convalescent COVID-19. The donor label of this sample is uncertain. The nucleotide sequence is given as TGCGCCAGCAGCATCGCAGGGGGAAAGAACACTGAAGCTTTCTTT. It is translated as CASSIAGGKNTEAFF.